The present TCR beta chain was sequenced within a study of cytomegalovirus exposure and HLA in healthy donors. Findings and caveats of the study: In a later analysis, across HLA loci, associated TCR counts were highest for DRB1, lowest for HLA-C.

PCR employed 60 Vbeta and 13 Jbeta primers. Original analysis: Later reanalysis found around 84 million unique TCR beta chains, approximately 11 million of them shared. TCRdb's table, derived via immunoSEQ multiplex PCR, lists solely in-frame clones and lacks some. That table supplies the V and J calls and clone size; D and trimming were determined from the DNA. The sample consists of about 88,000 clones, 70% to 90% of them appearing once. Germline CDR1 is MGHDK and CDR2 is SYGVNS. V was trimmed by 3 bases and J by 3 bases, leaving 15 bases between them. The CDR3 runs 15 residues. To note about this clone: Its antigen is still unknown.

Sequencing was carried out using PBMCs. The chain combines TRBV25-1 with TRBJ2-7; D is perhaps TRBD1 (5 bases). The receptor comes from a man between 18 and 29 years old in good health and CMV-seronegative. The CDR3: CASSDDRDINYEQYF. Here the CDR3 DNA reads TGTGCCAGCAGTGATGACAGAGATATAAACTACGAGCAGTACTTC.